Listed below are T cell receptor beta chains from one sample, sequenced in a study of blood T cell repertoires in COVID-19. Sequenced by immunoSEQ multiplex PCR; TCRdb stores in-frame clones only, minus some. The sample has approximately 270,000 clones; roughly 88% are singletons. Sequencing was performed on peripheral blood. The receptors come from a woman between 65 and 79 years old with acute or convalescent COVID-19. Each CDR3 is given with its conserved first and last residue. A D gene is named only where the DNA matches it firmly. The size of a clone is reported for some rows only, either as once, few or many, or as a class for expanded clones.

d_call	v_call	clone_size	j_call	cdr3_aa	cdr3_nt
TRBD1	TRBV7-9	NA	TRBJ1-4	CASSLGHKGGSEKLFF	TGTGCCAGCAGCTTAGGACACAAAGGGGGCAGTGAAAAACTGTTTTTT
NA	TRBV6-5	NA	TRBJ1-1	CASTHGRLAFF	TGTGCCAGCACGCACGGCCGACTGGCTTTCTTT
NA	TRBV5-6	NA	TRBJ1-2	CASSSNYGYTF	TGTGCCAGCAGCTCAAACTATGGCTACACCTTC
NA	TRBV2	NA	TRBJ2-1	CASSLTWAINEQFF	TGTGCCAGCAGTCTCACCTGGGCAATCAATGAGCAGTTCTTC
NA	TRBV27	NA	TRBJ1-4	CASSLSGGGNEKLFF	TGTGCCAGCAGTTTGAGCGGCGGAGGTAATGAAAAACTGTTTTTT
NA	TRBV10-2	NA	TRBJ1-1	CASSEVGGNTEAFF	TGCGCCAGCAGTGAGGTGGGAGGGAACACTGAAGCTTTCTTT
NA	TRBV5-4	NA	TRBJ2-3	CASSSGNPSTDTQYF	TGTGCCAGCAGCTCGGGGAACCCTAGCACAGATACGCAGTATTTT
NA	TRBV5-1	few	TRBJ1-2	CASSSGQPDYGYTF	TGCGCCAGCAGCTCCGGACAGCCAGACTATGGCTACACCTTC
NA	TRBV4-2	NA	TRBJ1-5	CASSQGTGSAQHF	TGTGCCAGCAGCCAAGGCACCGGGTCTGCCCAGCATTTT
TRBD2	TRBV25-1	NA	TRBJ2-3	CASSNSGGADTQYF	TGTGCCAGCAGCAATAGCGGGGGGGCAGATACGCAGTATTTT
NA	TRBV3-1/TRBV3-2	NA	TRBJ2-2	CASSQAGGLGELFF	TGTGCCAGCAGCCAAGCGGGGGGCCTCGGGGAGCTGTTTTTT
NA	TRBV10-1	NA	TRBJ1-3	CASSETGLGNTIYF	TGCGCCAGCAGTGAGACAGGTCTGGGAAACACCATATATTTT
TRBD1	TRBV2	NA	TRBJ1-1	CASSTNRGSISEAFF	TGTGCCAGCAGTACAAACAGGGGATCTATCTCTGAAGCTTTCTTT
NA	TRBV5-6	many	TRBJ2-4	CASSQSLTVRNIQYF	TGTGCCAGCAGCCAATCCTTGACAGTTAGGAACATTCAGTACTTC
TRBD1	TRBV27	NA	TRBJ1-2	CASSLSGTGRNYGYTF	TGTGCCAGCAGTTTATCAGGGACAGGGAGGAACTATGGCTACACCTTC
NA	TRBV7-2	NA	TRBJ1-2	CASSPNRGQGGYTF	TGTGCCAGCAGCCCCAACCGCGGTCAGGGAGGCTACACCTTC